Following are 4 T cell receptor beta chains from one sample sequenced in a study of blood T cell repertoires in COVID-19. The table came from immunoSEQ multiplex PCR; TCRdb's copy has only in-frame clones and leaves some out. The data contain about 140,000 clones, about 84% of them singletons. Sequences were obtained from peripheral blood. The receptors were gathered from a human donor in a cohort sampled during active COVID-19.

The chain joins TRBV4-1 to TRBJ1-6, with D possibly being TRBD1 (6 bases). The CDR3 length is 18 residues. CDR1 and CDR2 from the germline V gene are MGHRA and YSYEKL. V lost 3 bases and J 0 bases, leaving 15 bases between the germline ends. Here the CDR3 DNA reads TGCGCCAGCAGCCAGTCGCAACAGGGATCCTCCTATAATTCACCCCTCCACTTT. This sequence encodes CASSQSQQGSSYNSPLHF.

The chain has TRBV19 and TRBJ2-7; D may be TRBD2 (6 bases). CDR3 length: 13 amino acids. Germline values: CDR1 LNHDA, CDR2 SQIVND (reference sequence). V lost 7 bases and J 2 bases, leaving 12 bases between the germline ends. The CDR3 reads CASTGDSAYEQYF. Written as DNA, the CDR3 is TGTGCCAGTACGGGGGACTCAGCCTACGAGCAGTACTTC.

This rearrangement joins TRBV27 to TRBJ1-2, with TRBD1 identical over 10 bases. With V trimmed by 4 bases and J by 8 bases, 7 bases remained unmatched. Germline CDR1 MNHEY, CDR2 SMNVEV (reference sequence). CDR3 length equals 14 residues. The CDR3 loop is CASSSDRGQGGYTF. Here the CDR3 DNA reads TGTGCCAGCAGTTCCGACAGGGGGCAGGGGGGCTACACCTTC.

This clone was recorded once. The chain joins TRBV3-1 (or the pseudogene TRBV3-2) to TRBJ2-1; tentatively, D is TRBD1 (6 bases). Germline CDR1 reads LGHDT; CDR2 reads YNNKEL (reference sequence). The CDR3 length is 14 residues. Trimming cost V 0 bases and J 10 bases, with 13 bases left between them. In DNA form, the CDR3 reads TGTGCCAGCAGCCAAGAGCGGACAGTGGGGGAGCAGTTCTTC. It is translated as CASSQERTVGEQFF.